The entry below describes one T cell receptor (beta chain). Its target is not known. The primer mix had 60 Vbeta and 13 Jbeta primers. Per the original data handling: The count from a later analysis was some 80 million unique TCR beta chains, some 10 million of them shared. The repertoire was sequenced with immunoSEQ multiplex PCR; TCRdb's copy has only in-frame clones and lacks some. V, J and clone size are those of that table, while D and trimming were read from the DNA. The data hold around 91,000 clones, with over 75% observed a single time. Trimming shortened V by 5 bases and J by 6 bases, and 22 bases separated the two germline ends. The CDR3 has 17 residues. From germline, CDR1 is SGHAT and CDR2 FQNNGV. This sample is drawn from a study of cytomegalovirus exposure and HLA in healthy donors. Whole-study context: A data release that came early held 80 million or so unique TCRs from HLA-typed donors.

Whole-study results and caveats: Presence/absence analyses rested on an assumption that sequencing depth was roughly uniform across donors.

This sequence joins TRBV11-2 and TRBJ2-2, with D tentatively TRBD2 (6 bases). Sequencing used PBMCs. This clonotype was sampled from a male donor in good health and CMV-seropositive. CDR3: CASSPRRSGSGAGELFF. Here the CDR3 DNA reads TGTGCCAGCAGCCCCCGCAGGTCGGGGTCGGGGGCCGGGGAGCTGTTTTTT.